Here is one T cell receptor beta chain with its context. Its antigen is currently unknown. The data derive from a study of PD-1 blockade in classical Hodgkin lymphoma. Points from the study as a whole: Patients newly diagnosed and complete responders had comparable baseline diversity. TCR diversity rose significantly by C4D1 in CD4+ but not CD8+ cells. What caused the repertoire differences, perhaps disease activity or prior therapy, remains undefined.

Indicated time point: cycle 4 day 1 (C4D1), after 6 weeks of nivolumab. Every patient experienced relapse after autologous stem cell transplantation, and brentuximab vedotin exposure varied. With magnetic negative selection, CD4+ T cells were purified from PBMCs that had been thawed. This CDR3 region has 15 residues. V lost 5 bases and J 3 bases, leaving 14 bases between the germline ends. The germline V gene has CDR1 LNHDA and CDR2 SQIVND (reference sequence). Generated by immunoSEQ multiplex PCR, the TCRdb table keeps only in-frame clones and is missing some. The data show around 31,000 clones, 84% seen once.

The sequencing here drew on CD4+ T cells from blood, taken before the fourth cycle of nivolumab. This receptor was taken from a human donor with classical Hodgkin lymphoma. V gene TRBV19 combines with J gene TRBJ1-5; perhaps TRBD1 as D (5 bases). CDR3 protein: CASSAGNGYNQPQHF. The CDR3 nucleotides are TGTGCCAGTAGTGCAGGGAATGGTTACAATCAGCCCCAGCATTTT.